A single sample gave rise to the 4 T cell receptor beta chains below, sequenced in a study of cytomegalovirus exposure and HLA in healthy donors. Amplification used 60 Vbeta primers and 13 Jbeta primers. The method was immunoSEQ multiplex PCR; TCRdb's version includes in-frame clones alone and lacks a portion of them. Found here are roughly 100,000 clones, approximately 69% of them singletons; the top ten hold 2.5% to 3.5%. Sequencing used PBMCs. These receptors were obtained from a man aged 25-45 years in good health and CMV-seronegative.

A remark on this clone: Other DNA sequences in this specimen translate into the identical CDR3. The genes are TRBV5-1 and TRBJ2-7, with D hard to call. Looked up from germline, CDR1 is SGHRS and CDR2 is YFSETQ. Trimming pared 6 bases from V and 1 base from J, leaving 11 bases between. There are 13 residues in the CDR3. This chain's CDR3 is CASTPPESYEQYF. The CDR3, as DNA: TGCGCCAGCACCCCTCCCGAGTCCTACGAGCAGTACTTC.

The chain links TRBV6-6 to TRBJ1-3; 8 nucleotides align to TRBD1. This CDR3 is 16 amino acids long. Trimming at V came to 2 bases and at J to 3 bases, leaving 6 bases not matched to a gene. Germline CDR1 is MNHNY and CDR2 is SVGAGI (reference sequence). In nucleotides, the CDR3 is TGTGCCAGCAGTTACGGTCAGGGGGCGAGTGGAAACACCATATATTTT. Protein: CASSYGQGASGNTIYF.

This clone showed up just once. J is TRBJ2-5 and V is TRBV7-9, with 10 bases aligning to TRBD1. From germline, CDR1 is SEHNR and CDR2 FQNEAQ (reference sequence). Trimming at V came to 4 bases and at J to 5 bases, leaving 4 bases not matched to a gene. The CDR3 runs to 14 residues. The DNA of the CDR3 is TGTGCCAGCAGCTCGACAGGGGGCGCCGAGACCCAGTACTTC. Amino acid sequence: CASSSTGGAETQYF. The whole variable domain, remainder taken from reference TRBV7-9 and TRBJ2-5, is DTGVSQNPRHKITKRGQNVTFRCDPISEHNRLYWYRQTLGQGPEFLTYFQNEAQLEKSRLLSDRFSAERPKGSFSTLEIQRTEQGDSAMYLCASSSTGGAETQYFGPGTRLLVL.

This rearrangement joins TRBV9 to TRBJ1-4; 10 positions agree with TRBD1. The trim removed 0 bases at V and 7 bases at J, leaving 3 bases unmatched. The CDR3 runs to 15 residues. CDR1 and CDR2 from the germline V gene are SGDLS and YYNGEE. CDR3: CASSVGTGGSEKLFF. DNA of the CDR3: TGTGCCAGCAGCGTAGGGACAGGGGGTAGTGAAAAACTGTTTTTT.